These 18 T cell receptor beta chains originate from one sample sequenced in a study of CD4+ T cells in melanoma (dated by TCRdb to 2022 to 2024). The protocol used for the library was the immunoSEQ multiplex PCR assay. This immuneACCESS table, as held by TCRdb, lists in-frame sequences with V and J called but not all clones. Of the missing ones, under half trace to an unresolved V gene in checked studies; the others have no known cause. This sample comprises more than 4,500 clones, less than 70% of them detected only once. Around 24% of the sample is taken by the ten largest. The material sequenced was cells from a culture (not recorded whether cultured in vitro). These receptors were taken from a human donor with melanoma.

This clone was detected a few times. The rearrangement links TRBV25-1 to TRBJ1-1; a weak D match, TRBD1 (6 bases). Trimming took 6 bases from V and 5 from J, leaving 19 bases between them. The CDR3 consists of 15 residues. Germline CDR1 reads MGHDK; CDR2 reads SYGVNS. CDR3 sequence: CASSATPRGRTEAFF. The CDR3, as DNA: TGTGCCAGCAGCGCCACCCCCAGGGGTAGAACTGAAGCTTTCTTT.

The chain has TRBV7-8 and TRBJ1-4, with D tentatively TRBD1 (5 bases). From germline, CDR1 is SGHVS and CDR2 FQNEAQ. V was pared by 2 bases and J by 8 bases, with 15 bases between. The CDR3 extends over 15 amino acids. CDR3 amino acids: CASSLKGPRYEKLFF. For the CDR3, the DNA is TGTGCCAGCAGCTTAAAGGGACCGCGGTACGAAAAACTGTTTTTT. Together with reference TRBV7-8 and TRBJ1-4, the CDR3 gives the full variable domain: GAGVSQSPRYKVAKRGQDVALRCDPISGHVSLFWYQQALGQGPEFLTYFQNEAQLDKSGLPSDRFFAERPEGSVSTLKIQRTQQEDSAVYLCASSLKGPRYEKLFFGSGTQLSVL.

This chain links TRBV6-4 with TRBJ2-7; D might be TRBD1 or TRBD2, each matching 5 bases. Trimming took off 4 bases at V and 2 bases at J, with 12 bases between the two ends. Per the germline V gene, CDR1 is MRHNA and CDR2 is SNTAGT. CDR3 length: 14 amino acids. CDR3 loop: CASSVGTDPYEQYF. CDR3 DNA: TGTGCCAGCAGTGTAGGGACCGACCCCTACGAGCAGTACTTC.

The chain combines TRBV20-1 with TRBJ1-3; possibly TRBD1 for D (5 bases). From germline, CDR1 is DFQATT and CDR2 SNEGSKA (reference sequence). The CDR3 has 10 amino acids. In DNA form, the CDR3 reads TGCAGAATCTGGGGGGACACCATATATTTT. This translates into CRIWGDTIYF.

The V call is TRBV29-1, the J call TRBJ1-2; 7 nucleotides agree with TRBD1. The V segment lost 2 bases and the J segment 7 bases; nucleotides outside the gene matches: 4. The germline V gene has CDR1 SQVTM and CDR2 ANQGSEA. There are 12 residues in the CDR3. The CDR3 loop reads CSVESGGGGYTF. CDR3 nucleotides: TGCAGCGTTGAATCAGGGGGTGGTGGCTACACCTTC.

The gene calls are TRBV10-2 and TRBJ1-5; D is unclear. Trimming took off 0 bases at V and 7 bases at J, with 7 bases between the two ends. Germline V lookup: CDR1 WSHSY, CDR2 SAAADI. The CDR3 is made up of 13 amino acids. The CDR3 DNA is TGCGCCAGCAGTGAGTCCCTCGGGCAGCCCCAGCATTTT. Amino acids: CASSESLGQPQHF.

The J gene is TRBJ2-2, the V gene TRBV27, with a possible D match to TRBD2 (7 bases). This CDR3 comprises 14 residues. Deletions cut 5 bases from V and 6 bases from J, with 13 bases between. Per the germline V gene, CDR1 is MNHEY and CDR2 is SMNVEV (reference sequence). Written as DNA, the CDR3 is TGTGCCAGCAGTACCGGGGGGCTCTCCGGGGAGCTGTTTTTT. Protein sequence: CASSTGGLSGELFF.

This sequence joins TRBV19 and TRBJ1-2; a possible D gene is TRBD1 (6 bases). CDR1 LNHDA and CDR2 SQIVND come from the germline V gene (reference sequence). The CDR3 sequence is 12 residues long. Deletions cut 8 bases from V and 5 bases from J, with 12 bases between. CDR3 region: CASSPQGYGYTF. Here the CDR3 DNA reads TGTGCCAGTTCCCCTCAGGGGTATGGCTACACCTTC. Full variable domain (rest looked up from reference TRBV19 and TRBJ1-2): DGGITQSPKYLFRKEGQNVTLSCEQNLNHDAMYWYRQDPGQGLRLIYYSQIVNDFQKGDIAEGYSVSREKKESFPLTVTSAQKNPTAFYLCASSPQGYGYTFGSGTRLTVV.

This chain joins TRBV9 and TRBJ2-5; 10 positions match TRBD1. In germline, CDR1 is SGDLS, CDR2 YYNGEE. CDR3 length: 16 amino acids. The V segment lost 3 bases and the J segment 5 bases; nucleotides outside the gene matches: 10. The CDR3 here is CASSARQGAMGETQYF. The CDR3 nucleotides read TGTGCCAGCAGCGCCAGACAGGGGGCAATGGGGGAGACCCAGTACTTC.

This chain joins TRBV3-1 (or the pseudogene TRBV3-2) and TRBJ1-2; maybe TRBD1 (6 bases). Trimming shortened V by 0 bases and J by 8 bases, and 22 bases separated the two germline ends. The CDR3 is made up of 17 amino acids. The germline V gene encodes CDR1 LGHDT and CDR2 YNNKEL (reference sequence). The CDR3 loop reads CASSQEERHEIRGGYTF. Written as DNA, the CDR3 is TGTGCCAGCAGCCAAGAGGAACGACACGAAATTAGGGGGGGCTACACCTTC.

V usage is TRBV6-2 or TRBV6-3 and J usage is TRBJ1-2, with 8 bases fitting TRBD1. The CDR3 contains 15 residues. The V gene's germline CDR1 is MNHEY and CDR2 SVGEGT. J gave up 3 bases and V 4 bases, and 7 bases lay outside the gene matches. DNA of the CDR3: TGTGCCAGCAGTTTATTCCCGACAGGGGACTATGGCTACACCTTC. This translates into CASSLFPTGDYGYTF.

The CDR3 nucleotides read TGTGCCAGCAGCTTATTAAGCGGGAGGAACACCGGGGAGCTGTTTTTT. It encodes CASSLLSGRNTGELFF. The chain employs TRBV7-2 and TRBJ2-2, with 8 nucleotides matching TRBD2. The CDR3 is 16 residues long. Germline CDR1 and CDR2: SGHTA and FQGNSA. Trimming at V came to 2 bases and at J to 1 base, leaving 3 bases not matched to a gene.

V is TRBV4-2 and J is TRBJ2-1, with 10 bases identical to TRBD2. The CDR3 totals 19 residues. Per the germline V gene, CDR1 is LGHNA and CDR2 is YNFKEQ. Losses at the gene ends were 3 bases for V and 8 bases for J; bases not matched to a gene: 19. In DNA form, the CDR3 reads TGTGCCAGCAGCCACCAAGTCGACGTTGGGGCTAGCGGGGGTTATGAGCAGTTCTTC. Translated: CASSHQVDVGASGGYEQFF.

The chain links TRBV7-3 to TRBJ2-1; tentatively, D is TRBD2 (5 bases). This CDR3 has 16 residues. The V gene lost 5 bases and the J gene lost 4 bases, with 18 bases spanning the gap. Germline CDR1 and CDR2: SGHTA and FQGTGA. CDR3 sequence (DNA): TGTGCCAGCAGCCCCGTTTTAGCGTCGGCATACAATGAGCAGTTCTTC. This sequence encodes CASSPVLASAYNEQFF.

This chain joins TRBV27 and TRBJ2-3; D may be TRBD1 (5 bases). The CDR3 contains 15 residues. The germline gives CDR1 MNHEY, CDR2 SMNVEV (reference sequence). V was shortened by 1 base and J by 5 bases, with 13 bases between the two germline ends. CDR3: CASSLWGLVQDTQYF. For the CDR3, the DNA is TGTGCCAGCAGTTTATGGGGCCTCGTCCAAGATACGCAGTATTTT.

The gene calls are TRBV19 and TRBJ2-7; 9 bases line up with TRBD1. Germline CDR1 reads LNHDA; CDR2 reads SQIVND (reference sequence). This CDR3 region has 13 residues. V lost 9 bases and J lost 6; bases outside the gene matches: 9. For the CDR3, the DNA is TGTGCCAGCAACGACAGGGGGTTTGGCGAGCAGTACTTC. This gives the protein CASNDRGFGEQYF.

The CDR3 spells CASSGTPEAFF. Written as DNA, the CDR3 is TGTGCCAGCAGCGGGACCCCGGAGGCTTTCTTT. The chain recombines TRBV7-9 with TRBJ1-1; tentatively, D is TRBD1 (5 bases). V lost 5 bases and J lost 11, with 12 bases in between. The V gene's germline CDR1 is SEHNR and CDR2 FQNEAQ (reference sequence). The CDR3 runs 11 residues.

This sequence joins TRBV7-9 and TRBJ2-1, with 11 positions matching TRBD2. There are 18 residues in the CDR3. The germline V gene encodes CDR1 SEHNR and CDR2 FQNEAQ (reference sequence). V shed 1 base, J shed 0 bases, and the junction held 5 bases outside the gene matches. In DNA form, the CDR3 reads TGTGCCAGCAGCTTAGGCCTAGCGGGGGGCAGCTCCTACAATGAGCAGTTCTTC. It encodes CASSLGLAGGSSYNEQFF.